This T cell receptor (beta chain) was profiled in a study of blood T cell repertoires in COVID-19. Per the germline V gene, CDR1 is SGHTA and CDR2 is FQGNSA. Trimming took 2 bases from V and 4 from J; bases not matched to a gene: 8. The CDR3 runs to 16 residues. The data were produced by immunoSEQ multiplex PCR, yet TCRdb's version contains in-frame clones alone and is incomplete. The table shows roughly 100,000 clones, with around 86% occurring only once. Material: peripheral blood. This sequence originates from an elderly man with acute or convalescent COVID-19. V usage is TRBV7-2 and J usage is TRBJ2-1; TRBD1 agrees at 7 bases. The CDR3 is CASSLPDRDVYNEQFF. CDR3 bases: TGTGCCAGCAGCTTACCTGACAGGGACGTATACAATGAGCAGTTCTTC.